The 27 T cell receptor beta chains below come from one sample, sequenced in a study of identical twins. TCRdb processed the 5' RACE reads anew with MiXCR; each CDR3 protein has one entry. The sample contains 350,000 or so distinct CDR3 sequences, roughly an eighth of which appear only once. The same specimen was also included in a second study, on yellow fever vaccine responses in identical twins.

The sample comprised CD8+ T cells sorted from blood. The origin of the receptors is a woman between 18 and 29 years old in good health.

This clonotype was found a few times. The chain links TRBV2 to TRBJ2-3; 7 nucleotides align to TRBD1. This CDR3 has 15 residues. With 6 bases clipped from V and 0 bases from J, the junction kept 6 bases outside the gene matches. The germline V gene encodes CDR1 SNHLY and CDR2 FYNNEI. The CDR3 DNA sequence: TGTGCCAGCAGAGGGGGCACAACAAGCACAGATACGCAGTATTTT. Amino acids: CASRGGTTSTDTQYF.

The table lists this clonotype with a few counts. This chain links TRBV7-8 with TRBJ1-6; possible D gene TRBD1, 5 bases. The CDR3 loop spans 16 amino acids. Trimming left V 0 bases short and J 8 bases short, with 14 bases between. Germline V gene lookup returns CDR1 SGHVS and CDR2 FQNEAQ. CDR3 bases: TGTGCCAGCAGCTTAGCGGGGGTCAGGGACCATTCACCCCTCCACTTT. Protein: CASSLAGVRDHSPLHF. Using reference TRBV7-8 and TRBJ1-6 for the parts outside the CDR3, the full variable domain is GAGVSQSPRYKVAKRGQDVALRCDPISGHVSLFWYQQALGQGPEFLTYFQNEAQLDKSGLPSDRFFAERPEGSVSTLKIQRTQQEDSAVYLCASSLAGVRDHSPLHFGNGTRLTVT.

This clonotype was seen ten or more times. This sequence joins TRBV4-1 and TRBJ1-1, with a weak D call TRBD1 (6 bases). Germline CDR1 and CDR2: MGHRA and YSYEKL. There are 14 residues in the CDR3. The germline V and J ends were trimmed by 4 bases and 0 bases, with 9 bases remaining between them. This chain's CDR3 is CASSPGGLNTEAFF. CDR3 DNA: TGCGCCAGCAGCCCCGGGGGGCTGAACACTGAAGCTTTCTTT.

V and J are TRBV15 and TRBJ2-3; TRBD2 is a possible D gene (5 bases). The V end was cut by 10 bases, the J end by 2 bases, with 25 bases between. The CDR3 extends over 17 amino acids. Germline values: CDR1 LNHNV, CDR2 YYDKDF (reference sequence). The DNA of the CDR3 is TGTGCCATCTCGGACGGAGGCCGGTCGAGTCCCACAGATACGCAGTATTTT. Protein sequence: CAISDGGRSSPTDTQYF.

This clonotype was counted ten times or more. V usage is TRBV11-1 and J usage is TRBJ2-2; 9 bases agree with TRBD2. The CDR3 contains 18 residues. Germline V CDR1 and CDR2: SGHAT, FQDESV (reference sequence). V shed 2 bases, J shed 0 bases, and the junction held 7 bases outside the gene matches. The CDR3 DNA reads TGTGCCAGCAGCTTAACCGTCGCTAGCGGGACGAACACCGGGGAGCTGTTTTTT. This gives the protein CASSLTVASGTNTGELFF.

This rearrangement joins TRBV7-8 to TRBJ2-7, with D tentatively TRBD1 (6 bases). Trimming left V 5 bases short and J 3 bases short, with 20 bases between. This CDR3 has 16 residues. CDR1 is SGHVS and CDR2 is FQNEAQ in the germline V gene. The CDR3 DNA sequence: TGTGCCAGCAGCCCAGGGGCGAACCGAGGGCTCTACGAGCAGTACTTC. Translated, it gives CASSPGANRGLYEQYF. Full variable domain (rest looked up from reference TRBV7-8 and TRBJ2-7): GAGVSQSPRYKVAKRGQDVALRCDPISGHVSLFWYQQALGQGPEFLTYFQNEAQLDKSGLPSDRFFAERPEGSVSTLKIQRTQQEDSAVYLCASSPGANRGLYEQYFGPGTRLTVT.

The DNA of the CDR3 is TGTGCCAGCAGCTTGGAACAAAGCTACAATGAGCAGTTCTTC. It encodes CASSLEQSYNEQFF. The chain has TRBV5-5 and TRBJ2-1; D is unresolved. Germline loops: CDR1 SGHKS, CDR2 YYEKEE (reference sequence). This CDR3 is built from 14 residues. The V end lost 0 bases, the J end lost 3 bases, and 7 bases lay between the germline ends.

Ten or more counts support this clonotype. The chain is built from TRBV9 and TRBJ1-2; 9 nucleotides agree with TRBD1. CDR3 size: 17 residues. V lost 7 bases to trimming and J lost 1 base; unmatched junction nucleotides: 14. In germline, CDR1 is SGDLS, CDR2 YYNGEE. CDR3 coding DNA: TGTGCCAGCGGGACCGGGACAGGGACCCTTGATAACTATGGCTACACCTTC. Protein product: CASGTGTGTLDNYGYTF.

In its sample, this clonotype was seen a few times. V gene TRBV27 combines with J gene TRBJ2-7; 11 nucleotides align to TRBD2. The CDR3 is 14 residues long. V gave up 7 bases and J gave up 1 base; unmatched junction bases: 3. Per the germline V gene, CDR1 is MNHEY and CDR2 is SMNVEV (reference sequence). As DNA, the CDR3 is TGTGCCAGCAAAATAGCGGGAGGGTCCTACGAGCAGTACTTC. Protein product: CASKIAGGSYEQYF.

This clonotype was observed a few times. This chain joins TRBV14 and TRBJ1-6; D unresolved. Germline-derived CDR1 and CDR2 are SGHDN and FVKESK. This CDR3 is 13 amino acids long. V was pared by 4 bases and J by 8 bases, with 9 bases between. This chain's CDR3 is CASSPAGYSPLHF. CDR3 DNA sequence: TGTGCCAGCAGCCCCGCGGGGTATTCACCCCTCCACTTT.

In this sample, this clonotype turned up a few times. The chain carries TRBV7-8 and TRBJ1-2; 7 nucleotides align to TRBD1. CDR1 SGHVS and CDR2 FQNEAQ come from the germline V gene. V gave up 3 bases and J gave up 4 bases; unmatched junction bases: 11. This CDR3 is built from 16 residues. CDR3 bases: TGTGCCAGCAGCTTGGCTCGGGACAGTCAGCTCTATGGCTACACCTTC. Protein product: CASSLARDSQLYGYTF.

The chain uses TRBV5-1 and TRBJ2-7; no reliable D call. CDR1 SGHRS and CDR2 YFSETQ come from the germline V gene. The CDR3 totals 14 residues. Trimming took off 0 bases at V and 2 bases at J, with 9 bases between the two ends. The CDR3 loop reads CASSLGLNAYEQYF. Written as DNA, the CDR3 is TGCGCCAGCAGCTTGGGACTGAACGCCTACGAGCAGTACTTC.

This clonotype was seen more than once but under ten times. A read error may produce the germline difference seen at one junction end. The V call is TRBV13, the J call TRBJ2-5; TRBD2 agrees at 9 bases. The CDR3 is 16 residues long. The V gene's germline CDR1 is PRHDT and CDR2 FYEKMQ (reference sequence). CDR3 sequence: CASSSVSSGTQGTQYF. CDR3 bases: TGTGCCAGCAGCTCGGTCTCTAGCGGGACCCAAGGGACCCAGTACTTC.

The table lists this clonotype with many counts. The chain links TRBV15 to TRBJ2-2, with D possibly being TRBD2 (5 bases). V was pared by 1 base and J by 5 bases, with 11 bases between. Per the germline V gene, CDR1 is LNHNV and CDR2 is YYDKDF (reference sequence). The CDR3 consists of 15 residues. As DNA, the CDR3 is TGTGCCACCAGCAGAGCAGCGGCCAAAACCGGGGAGCTGTTTTTT. Protein product: CATSRAAAKTGELFF.

The table lists this clonotype with many counts. The chain uses TRBV12-3 or TRBV12-4 and TRBJ1-2; weak D call: TRBD1 (6 bases). The CDR3 is 16 amino acids. Trimming took 4 bases from V and 3 from J, leaving 18 bases between them. In DNA, the CDR3 is TGTGCCAGCAGTTCCGAGGGGGGGGACGTCTACTATGGCTACACCTTC. Translated, it gives CASSSEGGDVYYGYTF.

The chain employs TRBV20-1 and TRBJ1-5; D is ambiguous. Deletions cut 3 bases from V and 6 bases from J, with 9 bases between. Germline loops: CDR1 DFQATT, CDR2 SNEGSKA (reference sequence). The length of the CDR3 is 12 residues. CDR3 loop: CSASDGVQPQHF. CDR3 in DNA: TGCAGTGCTAGTGATGGTGTTCAGCCCCAGCATTTT.

This chain joins TRBV10-2 and TRBJ2-7, with 8 bases matching TRBD2. There are 16 residues in the CDR3. Germline values: CDR1 WSHSY, CDR2 SAAADI. J lost 4 bases, V lost 6 bases, and 14 bases had no gene match. CDR3 DNA: TGCGCCAGCAGCGCACCCCCCAGCGGGAGCGGTTACGAGCAGTACTTC. Translated, it gives CASSAPPSGSGYEQYF.

The chain carries TRBV5-6 and TRBJ2-7; D remains unclear. V was trimmed by 1 base and J by 3 bases, leaving 14 bases between them. The CDR3 totals 15 residues. Looked up from germline, CDR1 is SGHDT and CDR2 is YYEEEE. DNA for the CDR3: TGTGCCAGCAGCTTGTCGCCGGGTGGATACTACGAGCAGTACTTC. This codes for CASSLSPGGYYEQYF.

The gene calls are TRBV5-1 and TRBJ2-5; possibly TRBD1 or TRBD2 for D (5 bases each). The CDR3 totals 16 residues. The germline V gene has CDR1 SGHRS and CDR2 YFSETQ. Trimming left V 2 bases short and J 1 base short, with 15 bases between. CDR3 in amino acids: CASSFPRDGLQETQYF. The CDR3 nucleotides are TGCGCCAGCAGCTTCCCCCGGGACGGCCTCCAAGAGACCCAGTACTTC.

This sequence joins TRBV2 and TRBJ2-6, with D possibly TRBD1 on 6 matching bases. CDR3 size: 17 residues. CDR1 SNHLY and CDR2 FYNNEI come from the germline V gene. V lost 7 bases, J lost 4 bases, and 20 bases lay in between. The CDR3 loop reads CASTSPGQLEGANVLTF. Written as DNA, the CDR3 is TGTGCCAGCACCTCCCCCGGACAGCTCGAGGGGGCCAACGTCCTGACTTTC.

The chain couples TRBV14 to TRBJ2-7, with 9 bases fitting TRBD1. The CDR3 is 15 amino acids. The V and J ends lost 5 bases and 3 bases, in that order; junction bases with no gene match: 8. Germline V gene data show CDR1 as SGHDN and CDR2 as FVKESK. The CDR3 nucleotides are TGTGCCAGCAGCGCCGGACAGGGGATATTCTACGAGCAGTACGTC. Translating it yields CASSAGQGIFYEQYV.

The chain joins TRBV3-1 to TRBJ2-7; tentative D call: TRBD2 (6 bases). The CDR3 runs 14 residues. Germline V gives CDR1 LGHDT, CDR2 YNNKEL (reference sequence). Between the trimmed V and J ends, which lost 1 base and 3 bases, there was a span of 10 bases. CDR3 in amino acids: CASSQGSGDYEQYV. The CDR3 DNA is TGTGCCAGCAGCCAAGGGTCGGGGGACTACGAGCAGTACGTC.

This clonotype was detected only a few times. The chain is built from TRBV19 and TRBJ2-7, with D maybe TRBD2 (6 bases). Trimming removed 3 bases from V and 3 bases from J, with 9 bases in between. The CDR3 has 13 residues. Germline-derived CDR1 and CDR2 are LNHDA and SQIVND (reference sequence). The CDR3 DNA is TGTGCCAGTAGTATTACGACTAGCTACGAGCAGTACTTC. Translated: CASSITTSYEQYF.

A few counts support this clonotype. The gene calls are TRBV2 and TRBJ1-2; possibly TRBD1 for D (6 bases). This CDR3 has 11 residues. V was clipped by 10 bases and J by 6 bases, with 12 bases between them. Germline V gives CDR1 SNHLY, CDR2 FYNNEI. CDR3 loop: CAIVQGNGYTF. The CDR3 DNA follows: TGTGCCATCGTACAGGGAAATGGCTACACCTTC.

This clonotype was counted only a few times. The chain recombines TRBV11-2 with TRBJ2-7, with TRBD2 matching 7 bases. Per germline, CDR1 SGHAT and CDR2 FQNNGV. After removal of 5 bases from V and 4 bases from J, the junction contained 11 bases not matched to a gene. This CDR3 is built from 15 residues. The CDR3 is CASSVAGTTTYEQYF. The DNA for the CDR3 is TGTGCCAGCAGCGTAGCCGGGACTACTACGTACGAGCAGTACTTC.

V is TRBV7-2 and J is TRBJ2-7, with D unclear. The V end lost 1 base, the J end lost 1 base, and 14 bases lay between the germline ends. Germline V gene lookup returns CDR1 SGHTA and CDR2 FQGNSA. This CDR3 spans 16 amino acids. CDR3 region: CASSLDGRPVSYEQYF. In DNA, the CDR3 is TGTGCCAGCAGCTTAGATGGGCGGCCTGTTTCCTACGAGCAGTACTTC.

This clonotype was counted only a few times. The J gene is TRBJ2-5, the V gene TRBV15, with 7 positions matching TRBD1. After removal of 6 bases from V and 1 base from J, the junction contained 8 bases not matched to a gene. The CDR3 runs 15 residues. Germline CDR1 is LNHNV and CDR2 is YYDKDF (reference sequence). CDR3 coding DNA: TGTGCCACCAGTACACTGGGACAGACCCAAGAGACCCAGTACTTC. Amino acids: CATSTLGQTQETQYF.